One and the same sample provided the 13 T cell receptor beta chains below, sequenced in a study of shared clonotypes between healthy human individuals. The naive CD8 fraction comprised CD45RO-negative cells positively selected for CCR7 and excluded terminally differentiated effector memory CD45RA+ cells. Profiled with immunoSEQ multiplex PCR; TCRdb holds only in-frame clones, not every one. The top ten clones hold about 1.7% of a sample with about 2.1 million clones, approximately 92% of them seen once. The sequencing sample was made of naive CD8+ T cells from PBMCs. All receptors derive from a man between 18 and 29 years old in good health. Some clones in this sample may be carry-over from other donors' samples.

In its sample, this clone was seen once. The chain is built from TRBV4-1 and TRBJ2-3; D gene unclear. This CDR3 region has 14 residues. Deletions cut 4 bases from V and 6 bases from J, with 14 bases between. CDR1 is MGHRA and CDR2 is YSYEKL in the germline V gene. The CDR3 DNA reads TGCGCCAGCAGCCTCGTGGATTTGGGGGATACGCAGTATTTT. Amino acid sequence: CASSLVDLGDTQYF.

As DNA, the CDR3 is TGCAGCGTCGAGGGACTAGCGGCTACCTACGAGCAGTACTTC. It translates to CSVEGLAATYEQYF. This rearrangement joins TRBV29-1 to TRBJ2-7; 11 nucleotides line up with TRBD2. Germline V CDR1 and CDR2: SQVTM, ANQGSEA. J was trimmed by 2 bases and V by 6 bases; bases with no gene match: 6. This CDR3 spans 14 amino acids.

The chain employs TRBV6-1 and TRBJ2-7, with 12 bases matching TRBD2. Per germline, CDR1 MNHNS and CDR2 SASEGT. Unmatched junction bases numbered 6, after V lost 4 bases and J lost 2 bases. There are 16 residues in the CDR3. CDR3 region: CASSARLAGVPYEQYF. The CDR3 DNA reads as TGTGCCAGCAGTGCCCGACTAGCGGGAGTTCCCTACGAGCAGTACTTC.

CDR3 sequence: CASSFIPGLAGSHEQYF. CDR3 sequence (DNA): TGTGCCAGCAGTTTTATCCCGGGGCTAGCGGGATCCCACGAGCAGTACTTC. The chain employs TRBV27 and TRBJ2-7, with 9 bases fitting TRBD2. The CDR3 loop spans 17 amino acids. J was trimmed by 5 bases and V by 3 bases; bases with no gene match: 14. From germline, CDR1 is MNHEY and CDR2 SMNVEV (reference sequence).

V gene TRBV28 combines with J gene TRBJ1-2, with D possibly TRBD1 on 6 matching bases. The CDR3 runs 15 residues. Germline-derived CDR1 and CDR2 are MDHEN and SYDVKM. The germline V and J ends were trimmed by 3 bases and 1 base, with 12 bases remaining between them. CDR3: CASSFGQPLNYGYTF. Here the CDR3 DNA reads TGTGCCAGCAGTTTTGGACAGCCTCTTAACTATGGCTACACCTTC.

This clone was seen only once. The chain couples TRBV7-9 to TRBJ2-7; 8 nucleotides line up with TRBD2. CDR1 and CDR2 (germline): SEHNR, FQNEAQ (reference sequence). This CDR3 contains 16 residues. Trimming took 5 bases from V and 7 from J; bases not matched to a gene: 16. CDR3: CASSPMGLGGLGEQYF. The CDR3, as DNA: TGTGCCAGCAGCCCTATGGGACTAGGGGGACTCGGGGAGCAGTACTTC.

V and J are TRBV13 and TRBJ2-2, with D possibly being TRBD2 (6 bases). The CDR3 is made up of 16 amino acids. Germline V gene data show CDR1 as PRHDT and CDR2 as FYEKMQ (reference sequence). The V end lost 6 bases, the J end lost 1 base, and 15 bases lay between the germline ends. The CDR3 loop reads CASRATSPVNTGELFF. CDR3 coding DNA: TGTGCCAGCAGAGCAACTAGCCCCGTGAACACCGGGGAGCTGTTTTTT.

This clone was found a few times. The chain carries TRBV19 and TRBJ1-1, with 9 bases fitting TRBD1. From germline, CDR1 is LNHDA and CDR2 SQIVND (reference sequence). This CDR3 comprises 14 residues. V dropped 9 bases and J dropped 2; count of bases not matched to a gene: 7. This CDR3 reads CASSDRGFNTEAFF. The CDR3 DNA reads as TGTGCCAGCAGCGACAGGGGGTTCAACACTGAAGCTTTCTTT.

This sequence joins TRBV25-1 and TRBJ2-1; 8 bases align to TRBD2. This CDR3 is 15 amino acids long. J was trimmed by 7 bases and V by 8 bases; bases with no gene match: 13. Looked up from germline, CDR1 is MGHDK and CDR2 is SYGVNS. The chain's CDR3 is CASLRVTGGWNEQFF. The CDR3 region has the DNA TGTGCCAGCCTCAGGGTGACGGGAGGGTGGAATGAGCAGTTCTTC.

The gene calls are TRBV15 and TRBJ2-2; no definite D call. The ends were cut back, 1 base at V and 1 base at J, with 13 bases in the middle. This CDR3 spans 17 amino acids. Germline CDR1 reads LNHNV; CDR2 reads YYDKDF (reference sequence). For the CDR3, the DNA is TGTGCCACCAGCAGAGTTGCCCCGGGTCGGAACACCGGGGAGCTGTTTTTT. It encodes CATSRVAPGRNTGELFF.

The chain uses TRBV6-5 and TRBJ2-2; no firm D call. The CDR3 is 13 amino acids. The ends were cut back, 2 bases at V and 5 bases at J, with 6 bases in the middle. Germline V gene data show CDR1 as MNHEY and CDR2 as SVGAGI. The CDR3 DNA is TGTGCCAGCAGTTACCACCGAACCGGGGAGCTGTTTTTT. Its protein product is CASSYHRTGELFF.

The chain recombines TRBV10-3 with TRBJ2-1, with TRBD2 matching 10 bases. With 7 bases clipped from V and 0 bases from J, the junction kept 12 bases outside the gene matches. CDR3 length: 18 amino acids. Germline CDR1 is ENHRY and CDR2 is SYGVKD. In nucleotides, the CDR3 is TGTGCCATCACCGCCCTAGCGGGAGAAGGGGGCTCCTACAATGAGCAGTTCTTC. It encodes CAITALAGEGGSYNEQFF.

The chain carries TRBV6-5 and TRBJ2-5; no clear D. V was cut by 5 bases and J by 0 bases, with 10 bases left in between. CDR1 and CDR2 (germline): MNHEY, SVGAGI. CDR3 length: 14 amino acids. The CDR3 DNA is TGTGCCAGCAGTAACCCGACGTACCAAGAGACCCAGTACTTC. It translates to CASSNPTYQETQYF.